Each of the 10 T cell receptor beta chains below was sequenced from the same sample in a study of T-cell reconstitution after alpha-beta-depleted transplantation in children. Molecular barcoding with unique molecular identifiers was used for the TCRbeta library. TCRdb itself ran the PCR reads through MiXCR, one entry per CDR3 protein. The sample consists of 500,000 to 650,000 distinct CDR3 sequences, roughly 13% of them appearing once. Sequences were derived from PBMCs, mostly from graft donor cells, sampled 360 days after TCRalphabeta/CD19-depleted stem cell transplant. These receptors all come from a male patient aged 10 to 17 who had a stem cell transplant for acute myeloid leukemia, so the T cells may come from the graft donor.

This CDR3 reads CASSQDLGVHEQYF. The DNA for the CDR3 is TGCGCCAGCAGCCAAGACCTAGGCGTGCACGAGCAGTACTTC. This chain links TRBV4-3 with TRBJ2-7, with unresolved D. The CDR3 extends over 14 amino acids. Germline values: CDR1 LGHNA, CDR2 YSLEER. Trimming pared 0 bases from V and 5 bases from J, leaving 11 bases between.

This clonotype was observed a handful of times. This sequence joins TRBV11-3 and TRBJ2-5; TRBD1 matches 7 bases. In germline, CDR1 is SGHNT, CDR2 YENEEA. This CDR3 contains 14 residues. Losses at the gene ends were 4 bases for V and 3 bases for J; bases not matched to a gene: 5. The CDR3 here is CASSSTGIEETQYF. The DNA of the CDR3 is TGTGCCAGCAGCTCGACAGGGATCGAAGAGACCCAGTACTTC.

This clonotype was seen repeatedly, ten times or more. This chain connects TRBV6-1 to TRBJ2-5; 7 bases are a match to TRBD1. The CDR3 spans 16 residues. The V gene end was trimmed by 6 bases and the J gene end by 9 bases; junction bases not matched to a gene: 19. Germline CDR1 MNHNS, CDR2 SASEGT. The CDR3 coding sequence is TGTGCCAGCAGGACCAGGGCAGGGGGTATCCGAGTGGCCCAGTACTTC. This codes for CASRTRAGGIRVAQYF.

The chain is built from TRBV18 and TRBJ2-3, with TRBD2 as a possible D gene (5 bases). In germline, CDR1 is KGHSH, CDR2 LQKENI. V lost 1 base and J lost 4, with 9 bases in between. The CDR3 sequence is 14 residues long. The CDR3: CASSPLDWADTQYF. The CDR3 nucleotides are TGTGCCAGCTCACCACTGGACTGGGCAGATACGCAGTATTTT. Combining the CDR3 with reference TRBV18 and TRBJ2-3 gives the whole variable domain NAGVMQNPRHLVRRRGQEARLRCSPMKGHSHVYWYRQLPEEGLKFMVYLQKENIIDESGMPKERFSAEFPKEGPSILRIQQVVRGDSAAYFCASSPLDWADTQYFGPGTRLTVL.

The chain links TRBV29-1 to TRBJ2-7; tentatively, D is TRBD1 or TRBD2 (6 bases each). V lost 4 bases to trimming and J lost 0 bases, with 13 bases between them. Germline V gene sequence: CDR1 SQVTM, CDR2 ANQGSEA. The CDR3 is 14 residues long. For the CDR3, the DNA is TGCAGCGTTGTAGGGGGGCACCCCTCCTACGAGCAGTACTTC. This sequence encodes CSVVGGHPSYEQYF.

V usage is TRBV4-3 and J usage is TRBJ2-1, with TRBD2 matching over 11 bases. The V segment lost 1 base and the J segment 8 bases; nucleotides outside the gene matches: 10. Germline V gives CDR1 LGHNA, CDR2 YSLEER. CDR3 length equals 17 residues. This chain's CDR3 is CASSQVQFSGRGYEQFF. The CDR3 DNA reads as TGCGCCAGCAGCCAAGTCCAGTTTAGCGGGAGGGGGTATGAGCAGTTCTTC.

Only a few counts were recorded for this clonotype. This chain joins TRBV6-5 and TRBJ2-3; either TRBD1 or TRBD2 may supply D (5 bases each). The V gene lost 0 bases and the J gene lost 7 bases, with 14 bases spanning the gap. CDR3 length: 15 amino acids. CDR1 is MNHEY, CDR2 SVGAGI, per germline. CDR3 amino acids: CASSYSETGRYTQYF. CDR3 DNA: TGTGCCAGCAGTTACTCGGAAACGGGGCGCTATACGCAGTATTTT.

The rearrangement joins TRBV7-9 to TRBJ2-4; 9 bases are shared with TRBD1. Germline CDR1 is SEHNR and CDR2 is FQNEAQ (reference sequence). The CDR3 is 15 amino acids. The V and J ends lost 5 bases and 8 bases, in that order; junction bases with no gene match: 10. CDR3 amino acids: CASSPGTGRSDIQYF. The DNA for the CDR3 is TGTGCCAGCAGCCCAGGGACAGGGAGGTCGGACATTCAGTACTTC.

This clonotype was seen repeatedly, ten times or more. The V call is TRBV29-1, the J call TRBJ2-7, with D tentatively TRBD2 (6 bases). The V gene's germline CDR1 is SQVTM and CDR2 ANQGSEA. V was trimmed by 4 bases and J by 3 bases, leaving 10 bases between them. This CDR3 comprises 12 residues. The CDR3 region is CSVVFGGYEQYF. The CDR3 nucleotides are TGCAGCGTTGTCTTCGGGGGCTACGAGCAGTACTTC.

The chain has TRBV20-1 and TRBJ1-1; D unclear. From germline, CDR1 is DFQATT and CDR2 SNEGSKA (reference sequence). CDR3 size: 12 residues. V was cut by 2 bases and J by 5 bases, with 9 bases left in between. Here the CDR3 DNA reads TGCAGTGCTAGAATTCCGGGGACTGAAGCTTTCTTT. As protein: CSARIPGTEAFF.